The clone carrying this T cell receptor (beta chain) was seen ten or more times. Its antigen remains unknown. This entry belongs to a study of metastatic and nonmetastatic thyroid tumors. Per the original methods: A papillary thyroid cancer distant-metastasis classifier was built from CDR3 differences across clinicopathological groups. TCRdb reanalyzed the PCR reads with MiXCR. What appears here as the V and J calls and clone size reflects TCRdb's work, not the paper's. Of about 69,000 clones detected, 11% to 15% appear once; the ten largest clones hold less than 8.5%. The entire patient cohort was treatment-naive prior to thyroid surgery. The study's findings and limits: Reportedly, malignant thyroid tumors had significantly higher TCR beta diversity than benign nodules, in blood and tumor.

This TCR came from a male donor with papillary thyroid cancer or a benign thyroid nodule (not recorded which). Some clones in this sample may be carry-over from other donors' samples. The sequenced sample was blood.

The CDR3, as DNA: TGTGCCAGCAGCTTATGGGGGACTAGCGGGAGGGTGTCCTACAATGAGCAGTTCTTC. Its protein is CASSLWGTSGRVSYNEQFF. The chain employs TRBV13 and TRBJ2-1, with TRBD2 matching over 16 bases. V lost 2 bases and J lost 1; bases outside the gene matches: 5. The CDR3 extends over 19 amino acids. The germline CDR1 and CDR2 sequences are PRHDT and FYEKMQ (reference sequence).